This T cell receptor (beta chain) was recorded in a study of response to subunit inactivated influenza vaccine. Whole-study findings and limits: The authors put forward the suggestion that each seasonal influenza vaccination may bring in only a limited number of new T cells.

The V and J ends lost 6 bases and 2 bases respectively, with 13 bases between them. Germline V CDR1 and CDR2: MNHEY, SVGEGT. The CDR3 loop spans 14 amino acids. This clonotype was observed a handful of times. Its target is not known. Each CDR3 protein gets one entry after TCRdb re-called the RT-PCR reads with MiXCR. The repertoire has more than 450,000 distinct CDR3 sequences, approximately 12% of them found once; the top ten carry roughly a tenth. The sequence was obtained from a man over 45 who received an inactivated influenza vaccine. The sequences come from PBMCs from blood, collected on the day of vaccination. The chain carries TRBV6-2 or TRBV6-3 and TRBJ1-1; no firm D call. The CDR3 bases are TGTGCCAGCAGACCCGGACGGGGAAACACTGAAGCTTTCTTT. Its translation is CASRPGRGNTEAFF.